This T cell receptor beta chain was sequenced during a study of T cells in Graves' hyperthyroidism and ophthalmopathy (dated by TCRdb to the late 2010s). The study in broad terms: To identify distinguishing TCR V-J signatures, a discovery cohort of about 100 patients was used, comprising 40 to 45 with Graves' ophthalmopathy and 55 to 65 with stable Graves' hyperthyroidism. After blood sampling, hyperthyroidism patients were treated with methimazole at a starting dose of 30 mg daily, and ophthalmopathy patients were treated with high-dose intravenous methylprednisolone. The 90 to 100 discovery patients were randomly split 7:3 into training and test sets. In addition, the study compared T-cell repertoires in thyroid tissue and in blood from about 6 Graves' hyperthyroidism patients. An independent validation cohort of fewer than 20 hyperthyroidism patients and about 16 patients who later progressed to ophthalmopathy tested prospective prediction of ophthalmopathy. The paper reports TCR Vbeta CDR3 sequencing of some 140 peripheral blood samples: some 44 ophthalmopathy, roughly 80 hyperthyroidism and approximately 17 progressor patients. Findings and caveats that apply to the study as a whole: No statistical method was used to set the sample size in advance, and investigators knew the group allocation. A 13 V-J signature model separated ophthalmopathy from stable hyperthyroidism, with just over 85% sensitivity and about 81% specificity in cross-validation and 80%/75% in testing. Most expanded thyroid clonotypes (frequency above 0.001) were also detected in blood, suggesting blood repertoires may reflect thyroid immune responses. In validation, progression to ophthalmopathy was predicted by the model with 70% to 71% sensitivity and roughly 72% specificity, a median of about 6.8 months before onset.

Taken from cysteine to phenylalanine, the CDR3 has 15 residues. Solely the CDR3 DNA is kept, with 45 bases framed from the first base. Trimming accounts for 6 bases at V and 5 bases at J, while the number of junction bases matched to no gene is 12. The germline V gene supplies CDR1 SGHTA and CDR2 FQGNSA. Any patient with an uncontrolled infection, another autoimmune disease, pregnancy or lactation was excluded. Diagnoses relied on clinical symptoms, serum thyroxine and TRAb, thyroid ultrasound and orbital computed tomography. Trizol reagent was used to extract total RNA, and RNA quality was then checked on an Agilent 2100 Bioanalyzer. Comment on this clonotype: Its antigen is currently not known. No per-base quality is available; no much larger clone lies one base away.

The TCR beta CDR3 regions were amplified from the RNA transcripts. The first round of RT-PCR for the TCR CDR3 was performed with the HTBI primer set and the Qiagen OneStep RT-PCR kit. A second multiplex PCR round built the libraries, followed by size selection and purification. Paired-end sequencing of the libraries was performed with 100 bp reads on an Illumina HiSeq2000. The paper's data handling went like this. SOAPnuke was used to process the raw data, removing reads that contained adapters or uncalled bases, had a mean Phred below 15, or lacked an exact match to the constant primer or identifier. COPE v1.2.5 was used to merge the high-quality paired reads, and each unique nucleotide sequence was defined as a clonotype. Clonotypes were aligned to IMGT TRBV, TRBD and TRBJ reference segments using MiTCR v1.1. The analysis included only V-J combinations with a frequency above 0.0001, which together covered roughly 99% of the repertoires. A TCS score was defined as the ratio of F50 (clonal expansion) to E x V (chaos), with BLOSUM62-based TCRdist applied between CDR3 peptides within each V-J. Welch's t-statistics and random forest reduced around 550 V-J features to 13, which were used in a naive Bayes classifier (R e1071). The similarity between thyroid and blood repertoires was quantified using the Morisita-Horn index. The public reads were quality trimmed at Q25 with fastp and then assembled into clones with MiXCR by TCRdb, keeping productive beta chains. Each CDR3 protein appears once, grouped with its most common genes and DNA. The V and J calls shown here were made by TCRdb, not taken from the authors' results. This sample lists about 570,000 distinct CDR3 sequences; 35% to 55% were detected once. Roughly 19% of the sample is in the top ten clones.

The V and J genes are TRBV7-2 and TRBJ1-2, and TRBD1 matches 7 of the central bases. Sequencing was carried out using peripheral blood or thyroid tissue (not recorded which). The sequence was collected from an adult woman with Graves' disease, either hyperthyroidism or ophthalmopathy (not recorded which). The nucleotide sequence is TGTGCCAGCAGACAGGGCCAACAGGGGTTGTATGGCTACACCTTC. Its translation is CASRQGQQGLYGYTF.